The rows below give T cell receptor beta chains drawn from one sample of a study of cytomegalovirus exposure and HLA in healthy donors. The protocol was immunoSEQ multiplex PCR, while the TCRdb copy is restricted to in-frame clones and leaves out a portion. The repertoire holds about 170,000 clones, around 80% seen once, with under 6% in the top ten. The specimen sequenced was PBMCs. These receptors all come from a woman aged 45-60 years in good health and CMV-seropositive. Each CDR3 is given without its conserved first and last residue. Fields, in order: CDR3 length, J gene, V gene, CDR3 protein.

>11|TRBJ1-4|TRBV9
ASSAGEREKLF
>12|TRBJ2-1|TRBV18
ASSPESRVGEQF
>15|TRBJ1-2|TRBV9
ASSSSDRGSSNYGYT
>12|TRBJ1-5|TRBV5-5
ASSLQGSNQPQH
>12|TRBJ2-5|TRBV29-1
SVEGAQGQETQY
>15|TRBJ1-3|TRBV5-1
ASSPSGGGNSGNTIY
>15|TRBJ2-3|TRBV9
ASSVDPLAGGMNTQY
>11|TRBJ2-1|TRBV5-4
ASSLLVPHEQF
>15|.|TRBV7-8
ASSPSTGTPSSYEQY
>12|TRBJ1-2|TRBV27
ASSSTGPNYGYT
>15|TRBJ2-6|TRBV19
ASSIAWGGSGANVLT
>10|TRBJ1-6|TRBV6-5
ASSYSGTPLH
>11|TRBJ2-1|TRBV6-1
ASSLEILDEQF
>11|TRBJ1-5|TRBV6-5
ASRPQQGLPQH
>11|TRBJ1-4|TRBV14
ASSPQPGEKLF
>14|TRBJ2-1|TRBV5-1
ASSISGASEYAEQF
>11|TRBJ2-1|TRBV11-2
ASSSNGFNEQF
>13|TRBJ1-2|TRBV28
ASSQRTSANYGYT
>15|TRBJ2-3|TRBV5-4
ASSLLTGGVSTDTQY
>9|TRBJ2-1|TRBV20-1
SARVARGAF
>15|TRBJ1-6|TRBV4-3
ASSRDRGSSYNSPLH
>12|TRBJ2-7|TRBV6-1
ASHRDRGRGEQY
>14|TRBJ1-1|TRBV5-4
ASSLPRGDFYTEAF
>12|TRBJ1-2|TRBV10-3
AITLTGARYGYT
>14|TRBJ2-5|TRBV19
ASSTTTSGRQETQY
>17|TRBJ2-7|TRBV14
ASSRGYSGKGLTGDEQY